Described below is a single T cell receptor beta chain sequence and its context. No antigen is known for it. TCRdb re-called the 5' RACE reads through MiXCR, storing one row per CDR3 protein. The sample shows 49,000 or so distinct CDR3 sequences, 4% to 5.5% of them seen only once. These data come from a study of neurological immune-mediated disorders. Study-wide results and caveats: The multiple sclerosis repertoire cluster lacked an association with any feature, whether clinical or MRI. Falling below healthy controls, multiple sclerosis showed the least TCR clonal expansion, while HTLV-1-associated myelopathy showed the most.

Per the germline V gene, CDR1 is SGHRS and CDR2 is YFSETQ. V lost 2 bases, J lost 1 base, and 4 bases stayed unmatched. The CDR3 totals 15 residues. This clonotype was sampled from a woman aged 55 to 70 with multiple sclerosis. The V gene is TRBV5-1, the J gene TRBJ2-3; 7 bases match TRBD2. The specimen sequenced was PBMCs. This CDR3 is CASSLKRGGTDTQYF. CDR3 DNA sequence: TGCGCCAGCAGCTTAAAGCGGGGAGGCACAGATACGCAGTATTTT.